This entry lists 3 T cell receptor beta chains sequenced from one sample in a study of T cells in Graves' hyperthyroidism and ophthalmopathy. Amplified TCR beta CDR3 regions came from RNA transcripts. Using the HTBI primer set, a first-round RT-PCR was run on the TCR CDR3. TCRdb called the multiplex PCR reads again in MiXCR, with one record for every CDR3 protein. The repertoire holds some 770,000 distinct CDR3 sequences, with around 17% as singletons. Sequenced input: blood. These receptors all come from a young man with Graves' hyperthyroidism.

This clonotype has just a few counts. The CDR3 bases are TGCAGTGCTCTCCGGGACAATCTGTACGAGCAGTACTTC. It is translated as CSALRDNLYEQYF. The chain employs TRBV20-1 and TRBJ2-7, with TRBD1 as a possible D gene (6 bases). CDR3 length: 13 residues. Germline V CDR1 and CDR2: DFQATT, SNEGSKA (reference sequence). Deletions cut 5 bases from V and 4 bases from J, with 15 bases between.

In this sample, this clonotype turned up many times. The chain is built from TRBV12-3 or TRBV12-4 and TRBJ1-2; no firm D call. V lost 7 bases, J lost 0 bases, and 15 bases lay in between. The CDR3 runs 15 residues. This CDR3 reads CASTPAGGANYGYTF. The CDR3 DNA is TGTGCCAGCACCCCAGCGGGCGGAGCTAACTATGGCTACACCTTC.

The chain joins TRBV4-1 to TRBJ1-1; D call uncertain. CDR1 is MGHRA, CDR2 YSYEKL, per germline. Trimming removed 5 bases at V and 6 bases at J, with 19 bases between. The CDR3 has 15 residues. CDR3 sequence: CASSKSPLQKAEAFF. The CDR3 DNA reads as TGCGCCAGCAGCAAATCGCCCCTTCAGAAGGCTGAAGCTTTCTTT.